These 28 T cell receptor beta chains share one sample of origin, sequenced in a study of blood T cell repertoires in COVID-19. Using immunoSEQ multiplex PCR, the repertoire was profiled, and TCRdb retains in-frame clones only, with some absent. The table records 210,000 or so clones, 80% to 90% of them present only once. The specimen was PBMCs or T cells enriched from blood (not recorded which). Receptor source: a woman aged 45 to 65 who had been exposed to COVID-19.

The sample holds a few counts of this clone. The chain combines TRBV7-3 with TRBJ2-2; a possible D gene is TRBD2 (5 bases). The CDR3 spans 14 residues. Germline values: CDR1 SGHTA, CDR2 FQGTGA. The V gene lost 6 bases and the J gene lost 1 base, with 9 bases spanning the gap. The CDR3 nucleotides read TGTGCCAGCAGGCCCGGAGGGAACACCGGGGAGCTGTTTTTT. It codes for CASRPGGNTGELFF. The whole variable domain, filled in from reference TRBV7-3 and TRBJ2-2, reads GAGVSQTPSNKVTEKGKYVELRCDPISGHTALYWYRQSLGQGPEFLIYFQGTGAADDSGLPNDRFFAVRPEGSVSTLKIQRTERGDSAVYLCASRPGGNTGELFFGEGSRLTVL.

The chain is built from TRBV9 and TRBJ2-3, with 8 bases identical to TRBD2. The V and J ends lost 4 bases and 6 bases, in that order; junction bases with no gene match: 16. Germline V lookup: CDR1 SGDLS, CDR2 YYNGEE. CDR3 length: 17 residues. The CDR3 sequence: CASSPRGGAGDMDTQYF. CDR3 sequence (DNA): TGTGCCAGCAGCCCGCGAGGGGGAGCGGGGGATATGGATACGCAGTATTTT.

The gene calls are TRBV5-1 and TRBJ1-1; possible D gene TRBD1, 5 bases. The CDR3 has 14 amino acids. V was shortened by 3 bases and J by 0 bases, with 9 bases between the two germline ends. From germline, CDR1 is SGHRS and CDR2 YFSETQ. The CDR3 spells CASSWRGMNTEAFF. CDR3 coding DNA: TGCGCCAGCAGCTGGCGGGGGATGAACACTGAAGCTTTCTTT.

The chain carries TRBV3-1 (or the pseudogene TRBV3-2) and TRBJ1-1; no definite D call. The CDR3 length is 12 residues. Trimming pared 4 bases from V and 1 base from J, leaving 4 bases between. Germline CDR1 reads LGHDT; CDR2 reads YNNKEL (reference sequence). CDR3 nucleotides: TGTGCCAGCAGCCGAGCGAACACTGAAGCTTTCTTT. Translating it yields CASSRANTEAFF.

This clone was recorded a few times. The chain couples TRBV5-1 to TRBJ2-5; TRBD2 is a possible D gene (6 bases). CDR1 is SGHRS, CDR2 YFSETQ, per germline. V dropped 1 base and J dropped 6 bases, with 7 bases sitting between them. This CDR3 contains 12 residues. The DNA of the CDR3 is TGCGCCAGCAGCTTGAGCGGGCAGACCCAGTACTTC. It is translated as CASSLSGQTQYF.

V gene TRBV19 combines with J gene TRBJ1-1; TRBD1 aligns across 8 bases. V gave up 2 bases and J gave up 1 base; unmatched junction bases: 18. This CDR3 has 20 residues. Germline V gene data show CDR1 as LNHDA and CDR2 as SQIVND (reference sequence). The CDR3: CASSIRVPGQVQPRNTEAFF. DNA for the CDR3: TGTGCCAGTAGTATACGAGTCCCGGGACAGGTTCAACCCAGGAACACTGAAGCTTTCTTT.

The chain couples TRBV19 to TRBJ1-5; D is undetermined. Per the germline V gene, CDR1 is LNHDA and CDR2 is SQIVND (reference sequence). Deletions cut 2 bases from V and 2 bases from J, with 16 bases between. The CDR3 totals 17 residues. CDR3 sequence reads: CASSIISPGSGNQPQHF. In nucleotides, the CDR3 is TGTGCCAGTAGTATAATTTCTCCAGGCTCGGGCAATCAGCCCCAGCATTTT.

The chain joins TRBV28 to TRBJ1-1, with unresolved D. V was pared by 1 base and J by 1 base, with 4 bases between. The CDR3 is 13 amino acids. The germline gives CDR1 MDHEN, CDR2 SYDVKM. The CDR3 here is CASSLYGNTEAFF. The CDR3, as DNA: TGTGCCAGCAGTTTATACGGGAACACTGAAGCTTTCTTT.

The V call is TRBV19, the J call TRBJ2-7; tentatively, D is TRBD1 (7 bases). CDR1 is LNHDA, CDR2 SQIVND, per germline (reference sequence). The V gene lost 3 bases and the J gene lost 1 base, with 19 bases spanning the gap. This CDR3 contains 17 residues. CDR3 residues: CASSMLGNRGLSYEQYF. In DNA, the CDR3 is TGTGCCAGTAGTATGTTGGGAAACAGGGGACTTTCCTACGAGCAGTACTTC.

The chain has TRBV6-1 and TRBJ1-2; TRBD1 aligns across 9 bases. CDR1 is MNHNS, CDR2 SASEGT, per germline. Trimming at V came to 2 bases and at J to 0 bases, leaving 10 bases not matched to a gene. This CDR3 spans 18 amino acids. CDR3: CASSEIAGQGTSNYGYTF. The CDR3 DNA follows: TGTGCCAGCAGTGAAATTGCGGGACAGGGAACTTCTAACTATGGCTACACCTTC.

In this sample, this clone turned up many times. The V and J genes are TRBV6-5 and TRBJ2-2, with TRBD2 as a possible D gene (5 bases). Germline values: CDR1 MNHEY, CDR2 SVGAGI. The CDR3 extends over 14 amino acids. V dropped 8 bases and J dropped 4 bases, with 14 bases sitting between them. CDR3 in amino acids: CASWGVGLTGELFF. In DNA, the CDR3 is TGTGCCAGCTGGGGAGTTGGCCTCACCGGGGAGCTGTTTTTT.

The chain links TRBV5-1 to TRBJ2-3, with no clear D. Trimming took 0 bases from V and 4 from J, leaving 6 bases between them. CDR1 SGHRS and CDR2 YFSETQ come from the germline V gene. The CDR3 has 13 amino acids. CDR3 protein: CASSLGVADTQYF. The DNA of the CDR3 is TGCGCCAGCAGCTTGGGAGTTGCAGATACGCAGTATTTT.

The CDR3 is CASRSSNQPQHF. The CDR3 DNA sequence: TGTGCCAGCAGGAGTAGCAATCAGCCCCAGCATTTT. The V gene is TRBV2, the J gene TRBJ1-5; D unclear. The CDR3 is 12 residues long. V shed 6 bases and J shed 0 bases, with 3 bases lying between them. The germline CDR1 and CDR2 sequences are SNHLY and FYNNEI. Full variable domain (missing parts from reference TRBV2 and TRBJ1-5): EPEVTQTPSHQVTQMGQEVILRCVPISNHLYFYWYRQILGQKVEFLVSFYNNEISEKSEIFDDQFSVERPDGSNFTLKIRSTKLEDSAMYFCASRSSNQPQHFGDGTRLSIL.

The CDR3 bases are TGCAGTGCTAGTGGGCCGGGGGCTCGCGGGGGGACCTACGAGCAGTACTTC. The encoded protein is CSASGPGARGGTYEQYF. The gene calls are TRBV20-1 and TRBJ2-7; 8 nucleotides agree with TRBD2. The CDR3 is made up of 17 amino acids. Trimming removed 3 bases from V and 2 bases from J; junction bases left unmatched: 15. CDR1 and CDR2 from the germline V gene are DFQATT and SNEGSKA (reference sequence).

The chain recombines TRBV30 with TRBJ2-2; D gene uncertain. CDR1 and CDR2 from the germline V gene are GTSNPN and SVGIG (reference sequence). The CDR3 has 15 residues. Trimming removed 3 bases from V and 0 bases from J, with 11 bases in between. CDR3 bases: TGTGCCTGGAGCCGCGGCGAGGCGAACACCGGGGAGCTGTTTTTT. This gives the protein CAWSRGEANTGELFF.

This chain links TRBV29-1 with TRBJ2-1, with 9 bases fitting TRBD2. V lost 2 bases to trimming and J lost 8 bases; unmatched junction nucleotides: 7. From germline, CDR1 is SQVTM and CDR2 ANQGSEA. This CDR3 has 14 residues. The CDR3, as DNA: TGCAGCGTTGAACCCGCGGGGGGGCCCCATGAGCAGTTCTTC. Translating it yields CSVEPAGGPHEQFF.

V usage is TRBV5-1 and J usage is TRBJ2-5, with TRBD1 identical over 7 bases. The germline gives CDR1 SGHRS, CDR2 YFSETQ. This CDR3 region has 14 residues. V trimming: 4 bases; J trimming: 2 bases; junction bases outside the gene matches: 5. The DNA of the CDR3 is TGCGCCAGCAGCATGGACAGGAGTCAAGAGACCCAGTACTTC. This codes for CASSMDRSQETQYF.

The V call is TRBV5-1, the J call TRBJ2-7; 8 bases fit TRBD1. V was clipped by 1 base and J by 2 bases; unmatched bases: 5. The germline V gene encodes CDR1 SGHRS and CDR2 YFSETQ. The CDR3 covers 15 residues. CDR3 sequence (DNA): TGCGCCAGCAGCTTGAACAGGGGGGTAGCCTACGAGCAGTACTTC. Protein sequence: CASSLNRGVAYEQYF.

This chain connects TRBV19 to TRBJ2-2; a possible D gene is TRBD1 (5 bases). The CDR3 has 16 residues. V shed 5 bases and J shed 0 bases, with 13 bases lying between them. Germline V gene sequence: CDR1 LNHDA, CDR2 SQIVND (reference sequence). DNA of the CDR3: TGTGCCAGTAGTCTTAGAACAGGCGCGAACACCGGGGAGCTGTTTTTT. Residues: CASSLRTGANTGELFF. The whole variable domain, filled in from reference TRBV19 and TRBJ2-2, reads DGGITQSPKYLFRKEGQNVTLSCEQNLNHDAMYWYRQDPGQGLRLIYYSQIVNDFQKGDIAEGYSVSREKKESFPLTVTSAQKNPTAFYLCASSLRTGANTGELFFGEGSRLTVL.

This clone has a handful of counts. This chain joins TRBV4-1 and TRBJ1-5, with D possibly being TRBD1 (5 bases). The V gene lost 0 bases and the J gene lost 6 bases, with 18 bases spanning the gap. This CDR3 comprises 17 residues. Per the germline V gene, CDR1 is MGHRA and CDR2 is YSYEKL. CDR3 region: CASSQEGEAAEIQPQHF. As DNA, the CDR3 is TGCGCCAGCAGCCAAGAAGGGGAGGCGGCTGAGATTCAGCCCCAGCATTTT.

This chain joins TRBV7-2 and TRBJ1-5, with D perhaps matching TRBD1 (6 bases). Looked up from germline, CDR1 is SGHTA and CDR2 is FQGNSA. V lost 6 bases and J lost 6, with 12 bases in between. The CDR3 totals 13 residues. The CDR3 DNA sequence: TGTGCCAGCAGTACAGGGCCCGGTCAGCCCCAGCATTTT. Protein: CASSTGPGQPQHF. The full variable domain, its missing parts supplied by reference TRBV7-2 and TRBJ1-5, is GAGVSQSPSNKVTEKGKDVELRCDPISGHTALYWYRQSLGQGLEFLIYFQGNSAPDKSGLPSDRFSAERTGGSVSTLTIQRTQQEDSAVYLCASSTGPGQPQHFGDGTRLSIL.

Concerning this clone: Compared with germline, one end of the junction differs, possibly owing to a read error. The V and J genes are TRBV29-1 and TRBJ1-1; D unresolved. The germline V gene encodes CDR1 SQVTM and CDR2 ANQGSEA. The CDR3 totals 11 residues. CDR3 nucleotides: TGCAGCGTTGAGGTGCGTCCTGAGGCTTTCTTT. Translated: CSVEVRPEAFF.

The CDR3 protein is CASSPYRVGGTDTQYF. The CDR3, as DNA: TGTGCCAGCAGCCCATACAGGGTGGGGGGCACAGATACGCAGTATTTT. The rearrangement uses TRBV7-2 and TRBJ2-3, with a possible D match to TRBD1 (6 bases). The ends were cut back, 5 bases at V and 1 base at J, with 16 bases in the middle. CDR3 size: 16 residues. Germline loops: CDR1 SGHTA, CDR2 FQGNSA.

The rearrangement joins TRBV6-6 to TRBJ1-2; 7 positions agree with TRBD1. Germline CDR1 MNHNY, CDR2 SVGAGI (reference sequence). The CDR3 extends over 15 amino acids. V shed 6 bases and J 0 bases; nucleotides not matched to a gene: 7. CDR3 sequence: CASSTTGTANYGYTF. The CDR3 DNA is TGTGCCAGCAGCACGACCGGGACAGCTAACTATGGCTACACCTTC.

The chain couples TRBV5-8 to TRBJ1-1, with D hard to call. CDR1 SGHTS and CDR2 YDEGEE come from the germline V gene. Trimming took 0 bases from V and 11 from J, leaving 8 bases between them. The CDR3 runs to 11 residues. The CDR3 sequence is CASSLGLEAFF. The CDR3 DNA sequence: TGTGCCAGCAGCTTGGGTCTTGAGGCTTTCTTT.

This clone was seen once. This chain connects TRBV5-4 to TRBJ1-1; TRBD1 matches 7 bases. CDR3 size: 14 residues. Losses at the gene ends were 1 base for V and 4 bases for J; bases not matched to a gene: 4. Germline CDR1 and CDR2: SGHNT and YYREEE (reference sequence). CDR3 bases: TGTGCCAGCAGCTTGCCCAGGGGGAGCACTGAAGCTTTCTTT. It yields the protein CASSLPRGSTEAFF.

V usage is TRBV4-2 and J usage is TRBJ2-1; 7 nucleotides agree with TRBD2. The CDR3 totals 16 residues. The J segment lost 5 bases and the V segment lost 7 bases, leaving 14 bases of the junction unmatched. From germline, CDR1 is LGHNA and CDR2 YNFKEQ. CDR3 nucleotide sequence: TGTGCCAGCACCCGGGAGGATGGAAGGTCGGACAATGAGCAGTTCTTC. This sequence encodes CASTREDGRSDNEQFF.

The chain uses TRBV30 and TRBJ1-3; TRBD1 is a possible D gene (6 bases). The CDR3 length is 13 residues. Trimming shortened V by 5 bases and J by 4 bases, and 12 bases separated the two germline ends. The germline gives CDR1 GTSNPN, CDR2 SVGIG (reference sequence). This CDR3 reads CAWAPGVGNTIYF. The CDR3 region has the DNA TGTGCCTGGGCCCCAGGGGTCGGAAACACCATATATTTT.